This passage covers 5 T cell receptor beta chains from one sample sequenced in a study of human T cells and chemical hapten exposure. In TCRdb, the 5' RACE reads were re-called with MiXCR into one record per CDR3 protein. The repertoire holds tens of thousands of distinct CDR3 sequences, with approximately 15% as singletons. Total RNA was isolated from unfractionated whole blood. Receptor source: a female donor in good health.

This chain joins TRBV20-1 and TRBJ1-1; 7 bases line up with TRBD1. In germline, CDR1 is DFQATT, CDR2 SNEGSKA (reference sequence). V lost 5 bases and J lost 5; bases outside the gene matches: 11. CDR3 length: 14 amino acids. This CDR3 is CSAPRTGVETEAFF. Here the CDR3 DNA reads TGCAGTGCTCCCCGGACAGGAGTGGAAACTGAAGCTTTCTTT.

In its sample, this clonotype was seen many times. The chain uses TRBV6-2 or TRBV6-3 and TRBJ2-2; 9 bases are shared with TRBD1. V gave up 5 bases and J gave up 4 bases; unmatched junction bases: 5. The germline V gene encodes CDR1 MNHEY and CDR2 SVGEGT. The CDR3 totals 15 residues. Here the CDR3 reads CASSGDRDLTGELFF. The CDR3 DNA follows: TGTGCCAGCAGTGGGGACAGGGACCTCACCGGGGAGCTGTTTTTT.

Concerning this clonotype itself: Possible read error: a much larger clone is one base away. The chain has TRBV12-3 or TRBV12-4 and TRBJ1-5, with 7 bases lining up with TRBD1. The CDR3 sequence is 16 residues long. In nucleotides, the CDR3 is TGTGCCCGCAGAGGGGCTGGGACAGTCGGAAATCAGCCCCAGCATTTT. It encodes CARRGAGTVGNQPQHF.

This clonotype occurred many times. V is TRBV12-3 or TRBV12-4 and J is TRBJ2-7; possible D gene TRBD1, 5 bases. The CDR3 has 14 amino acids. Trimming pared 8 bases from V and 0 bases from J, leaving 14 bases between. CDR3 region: CASSDSGSSYEQYF. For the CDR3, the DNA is TGTGCCAGCTCTGACTCAGGGTCCTCCTACGAGCAGTACTTC.

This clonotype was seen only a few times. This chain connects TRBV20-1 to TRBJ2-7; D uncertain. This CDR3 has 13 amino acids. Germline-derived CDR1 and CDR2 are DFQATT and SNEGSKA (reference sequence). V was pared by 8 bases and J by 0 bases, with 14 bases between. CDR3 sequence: CSSLHGISYEQYF. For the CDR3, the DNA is TGCAGTTCCTTGCATGGGATCTCCTACGAGCAGTACTTC.